This TCR beta chain was captured by sequencing in a study of blood T cell repertoires in COVID-19. The germline gives CDR1 SGHAT, CDR2 FQNNGV. Trimming left V 5 bases short and J 4 bases short, with 18 bases between. This CDR3 spans 16 amino acids. Repertoires were generated with immunoSEQ multiplex PCR, while TCRdb's copy carries only in-frame clones and drops some. The sample yields more than 300,000 clones, about nine tenths seen once. Sequencing was carried out using PBMCs or T cells enriched from blood (not recorded which). The J gene is TRBJ1-3, the V gene TRBV11-2; D possibly corresponds to TRBD1 (6 bases). This sequence originates from a man aged 25-40 years who had recovered from COVID-19. The chain's CDR3 is CASSPRDRTPGNTIYF. CDR3 nucleotides: TGTGCCAGCAGCCCCCGCGACAGGACCCCAGGAAACACCATATATTTT.